The 20 T cell receptor beta chains below come from one sample, sequenced in a study of T cell responses to AZD1222 COVID-19 vaccine. Using immunoSEQ multiplex PCR, the repertoire was profiled, and TCRdb retains in-frame clones only, with some absent. Of 150,000 to 200,000 clones listed, roughly 88% are singletons. The sample consisted of peripheral blood, taken 28 days after the second AZD1222 dose. These receptors came from an adult who received the AZD1222 COVID-19 vaccine.

The rearrangement links TRBV4-3 to TRBJ2-3; 8 bases are a match to TRBD1. V lost 4 bases and J lost 6; bases outside the gene matches: 15. The CDR3 runs to 17 residues. Germline V gene sequence: CDR1 LGHNA, CDR2 YSLEER. Here the CDR3 reads CASSRDAGTGGRDTQYF. CDR3 coding DNA: TGCGCCAGCAGCCGAGACGCAGGCACAGGGGGTCGGGATACGCAGTATTTT.

This chain joins TRBV3-1 (or the pseudogene TRBV3-2) and TRBJ2-1; 9 bases align to TRBD2. Trimming at V came to 0 bases and at J to 2 bases, leaving 11 bases not matched to a gene. The germline V gene has CDR1 LGHDT and CDR2 YNNKEL (reference sequence). The CDR3 runs 19 residues. Written as DNA, the CDR3 is TGTGCCAGCAGCCAAGAGGGTAGCGGGGGCCAAAGGACCTACAATGAGCAGTTCTTC. Amino acid sequence: CASSQEGSGGQRTYNEQFF.

CDR3 protein: CASGLAHRGNQPQHF. The CDR3 bases are TGTGCTAGTGGTTTGGCCCACCGGGGCAATCAGCCCCAGCATTTT. The chain joins TRBV12-5 to TRBJ1-5, with D hard to call. V was pared by 1 base and J by 2 bases, with 9 bases between. CDR3 length equals 15 residues. The germline CDR1 and CDR2 sequences are LGHNT and FRNRAP.

The CDR3 coding sequence is TGTGCCAGCAGCTTATCGGCCCCCTACGAGCAGTACTTC. It codes for CASSLSAPYEQYF. The rearrangement joins TRBV7-6 to TRBJ2-7; D is unresolved. The CDR3 sequence is 13 residues long. Between the trimmed V and J ends, which lost 2 bases and 2 bases, there was a span of 7 bases. Germline V gene sequence: CDR1 SGHVS, CDR2 FNYEAQ.

This clone was detected a few times. This rearrangement joins TRBV6-1 to TRBJ2-7; D gene unclear. Germline CDR1 MNHNS, CDR2 SASEGT. The CDR3 runs 15 residues. Trimming took off 2 bases at V and 2 bases at J, with 13 bases between the two ends. Written as DNA, the CDR3 is TGTGCCAGCAGTGAACGCCTGGGAATCCCCTACGAGCAGTACTTC. Its protein product is CASSERLGIPYEQYF.

This rearrangement joins TRBV29-1 to TRBJ2-7; D is ambiguous. The germline V gene has CDR1 SQVTM and CDR2 ANQGSEA. The length of the CDR3 is 13 residues. V lost 4 bases to trimming and J lost 5 bases, with 15 bases between them. CDR3: CSVVSEKVDEQYF. CDR3 nucleotides: TGCAGCGTTGTGTCAGAAAAGGTAGACGAGCAGTACTTC.

The chain couples TRBV7-9 to TRBJ2-5; the D gene is possibly TRBD1 (6 bases). The ends were cut back, 5 bases at V and 1 base at J, with 14 bases in the middle. CDR1 is SEHNR and CDR2 is FQNEAQ in the germline V gene (reference sequence). The length of the CDR3 is 15 residues. This CDR3 reads CASSGKGTLQETQYF. DNA of the CDR3: TGTGCCAGCAGCGGTAAAGGGACACTCCAAGAGACCCAGTACTTC.

J is TRBJ1-1 and V is TRBV6-5; no firm D call. Deletions cut 7 bases from V and 0 bases from J, with 12 bases between. The CDR3 consists of 14 residues. Germline lookup yields CDR1 MNHEY and CDR2 SVGAGI. CDR3 protein: CASINTAVNTEAFF. CDR3 DNA: TGTGCCAGCATTAACACAGCGGTGAACACTGAAGCTTTCTTT.

V gene TRBV19 combines with J gene TRBJ1-1; 7 bases fit TRBD1. Trimming took 5 bases from V and 4 from J; bases not matched to a gene: 7. This CDR3 has 14 residues. Germline CDR1 is LNHDA and CDR2 is SQIVND (reference sequence). The CDR3 DNA reads as TGTGCCAGTAGTCCGAGACAGGGTGGCACTGAAGCTTTCTTT. Translation: CASSPRQGGTEAFF.

CDR3 sequence reads: CATSRVSGVGGNTEAFF. The CDR3 DNA is TGTGCCACCAGCAGAGTTTCGGGGGTCGGGGGGAACACTGAAGCTTTCTTT. This sequence joins TRBV15 and TRBJ1-1; possibly TRBD1 for D (5 bases). The germline gives CDR1 LNHNV, CDR2 YYDKDF (reference sequence). The V and J ends lost 1 base and 1 base respectively, with 16 bases between them. This CDR3 comprises 17 residues.

The rearrangement joins TRBV3-1 (or the pseudogene TRBV3-2) to TRBJ2-5; D remains ambiguous. The CDR3 length is 14 residues. The V gene's germline CDR1 is LGHDT and CDR2 YNNKEL (reference sequence). With 2 bases removed from V and 1 base from J, the gap between germline ends came to 8 bases. The DNA for the CDR3 is TGTGCCAGCAGCCAACAGACCCGCCAAGAGACCCAGTACTTC. As protein: CASSQQTRQETQYF.

This chain links TRBV19 with TRBJ1-1, with D uncertain. Trimming cost V 3 bases and J 1 base, with 6 bases left between them. The CDR3 is made up of 13 amino acids. Germline V CDR1 and CDR2: LNHDA, SQIVND (reference sequence). CDR3 nucleotides: TGTGCCAGTAGTATGACCCCGAACACTGAAGCTTTCTTT. Protein product: CASSMTPNTEAFF.

The chain has TRBV30 and TRBJ1-1, with a weak D call TRBD1 (5 bases). The CDR3 consists of 14 residues. Per germline, CDR1 GTSNPN and CDR2 SVGIG (reference sequence). V was trimmed by 5 bases and J by 5 bases, leaving 18 bases between them. The CDR3 region is CAWVAGGPLTEAFF. CDR3 DNA sequence: TGTGCCTGGGTTGCTGGGGGACCGCTGACTGAAGCTTTCTTT.

In this sample, this clone turned up once. The rearrangement joins TRBV7-2 to TRBJ2-7, with TRBD2 matching 15 bases. The CDR3 runs to 17 residues. V was pared by 3 bases and J by 5 bases, with 8 bases of the junction left unmatched. Germline V gene data show CDR1 as SGHTA and CDR2 as FQGNSA. The CDR3 is CASSFPGLAGGGHEQYF. The CDR3 nucleotides read TGTGCCAGCAGCTTCCCGGGACTAGCGGGGGGTGGGCACGAGCAGTACTTC.

This chain links TRBV21-1 with TRBJ2-5; the table's D gene call, TRBD1, was not cross checked with the DNA. TRBV21-1 is listed as a pseudogene. CDR3 length equals 14 residues. The CDR3: CASSKGQGQETQYF. CDR3 DNA: TGTGCCAGCAGCAAGGGGCAAGGGCAGGAGACCCAGTACTTC.

The chain carries TRBV7-2 and TRBJ1-2, with TRBD1 matching 7 bases. The CDR3 totals 13 residues. CDR1 SGHTA and CDR2 FQGNSA come from the germline V gene. V lost 4 bases to trimming and J lost 8 bases; unmatched junction nucleotides: 7. The CDR3, as DNA: TGTGCCAGCAGCTCCCCGACAGGGAACGGCTACACCTTC. This translates into CASSSPTGNGYTF.

This rearrangement joins TRBV6-5 to TRBJ1-2; TRBD1 might be the D (6 bases). Germline assignment: CDR1 MNHEY and CDR2 SVGAGI. The CDR3 consists of 13 residues. Trimming stripped 7 bases from V and 6 bases from J, with 15 bases between. The CDR3 nucleotides are TGTGCCAGCACGGACCGGGGGGGCAATGGCTACACCTTC. Protein sequence: CASTDRGGNGYTF.

This clone was picked up one time. The chain combines TRBV5-1 with TRBJ2-7, with 9 bases that match TRBD2. The CDR3 spans 15 residues. Germline V gene sequence: CDR1 SGHRS, CDR2 YFSETQ. V dropped 1 base and J dropped 2; count of bases not matched to a gene: 4. The CDR3 sequence: CASSLQAGGPYEQYF. The CDR3 DNA follows: TGCGCCAGCAGCTTGCAAGCGGGGGGTCCCTACGAGCAGTACTTC.

The chain carries TRBV27 and TRBJ1-5; D is perhaps TRBD1 (6 bases). V was trimmed by 4 bases and J by 3 bases, leaving 16 bases between them. CDR1 is MNHEY and CDR2 is SMNVEV in the germline V gene (reference sequence). The CDR3 loop spans 16 amino acids. The CDR3 DNA sequence: TGTGCCAGCAGTTCTCTCGGGAGGGGGAACAATCAGCCCCAGCATTTT. Protein: CASSSLGRGNNQPQHF.

The chain has TRBV3-1 (or the pseudogene TRBV3-2) and TRBJ1-6; D uncertain. In germline, CDR1 is LGHDT, CDR2 YNNKEL (reference sequence). The length of the CDR3 is 16 residues. V lost 4 bases, J lost 5 bases, and 15 bases lay in between. The CDR3 is CASSPTDRRDNSPLHF. CDR3 coding DNA: TGTGCCAGCAGCCCCACGGACCGGAGGGATAATTCACCCCTCCACTTT.